This section outlines one TCR beta chain sequence together with its context. Sequencing was performed with immunoSEQ multiplex PCR; in TCRdb, only in-frame clones are kept and a portion is missing. The table shows more than 70,000 clones, with about 80% occurring only once. The sample belongs to a study of blood T cell repertoires in COVID-19. Study summary: In each case, the material was cDNA or gDNA derived from T cells, B-cell-depleted T cells, or PBMCs.

Germline CDR1 SGHDN, CDR2 FVKESK. The CDR3 contains 12 residues. V was trimmed by 0 bases and J by 10 bases, leaving 9 bases between them. What was sequenced was peripheral blood. The chain links TRBV14 to TRBJ1-2, with a weak D call TRBD1 (5 bases). The sequence was obtained from a woman between 65 and 79 years old with acute or convalescent COVID-19. CDR3 sequence: CASSQDRGTYTF. CDR3 in DNA: TGTGCCAGCAGCCAAGATAGGGGAACCTACACCTTC.